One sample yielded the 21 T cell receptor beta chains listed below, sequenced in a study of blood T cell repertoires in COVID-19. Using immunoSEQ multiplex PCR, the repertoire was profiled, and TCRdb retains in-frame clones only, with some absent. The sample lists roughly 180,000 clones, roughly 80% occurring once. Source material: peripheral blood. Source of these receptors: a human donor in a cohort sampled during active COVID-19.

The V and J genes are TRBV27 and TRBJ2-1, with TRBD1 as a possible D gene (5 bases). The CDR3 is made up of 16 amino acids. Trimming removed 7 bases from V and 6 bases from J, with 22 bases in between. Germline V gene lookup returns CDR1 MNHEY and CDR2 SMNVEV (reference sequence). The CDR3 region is CASTFSSDLRGNEQFF. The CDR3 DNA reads TGTGCCAGCACCTTCTCGTCGGACCTTAGGGGCAATGAGCAGTTCTTC.

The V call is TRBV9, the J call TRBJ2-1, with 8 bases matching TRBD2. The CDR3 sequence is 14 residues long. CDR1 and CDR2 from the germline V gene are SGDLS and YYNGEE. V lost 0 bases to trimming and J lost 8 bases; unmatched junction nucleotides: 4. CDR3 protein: CASSVVGSGDEQFF. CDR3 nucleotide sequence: TGTGCCAGCAGCGTAGTTGGTAGCGGGGATGAGCAGTTCTTC.

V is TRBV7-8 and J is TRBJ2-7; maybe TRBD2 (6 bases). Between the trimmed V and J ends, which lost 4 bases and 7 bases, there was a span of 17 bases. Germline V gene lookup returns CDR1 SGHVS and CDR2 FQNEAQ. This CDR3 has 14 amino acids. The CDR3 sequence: CASSSGETIGEQYF. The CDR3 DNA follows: TGTGCCAGCAGCTCGGGGGAGACGATAGGAGAGCAGTACTTC.

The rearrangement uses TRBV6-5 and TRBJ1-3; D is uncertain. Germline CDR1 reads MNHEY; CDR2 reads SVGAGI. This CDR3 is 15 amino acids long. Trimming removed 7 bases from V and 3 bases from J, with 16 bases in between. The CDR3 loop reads CASMSLVGVGNTIYF. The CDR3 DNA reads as TGTGCCAGCATGAGCCTGGTCGGGGTTGGAAACACCATATATTTT.

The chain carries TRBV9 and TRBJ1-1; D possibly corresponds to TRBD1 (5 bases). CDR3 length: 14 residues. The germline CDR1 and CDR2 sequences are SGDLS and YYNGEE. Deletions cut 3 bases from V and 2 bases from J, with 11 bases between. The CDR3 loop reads CASSDGTYNTEAFF. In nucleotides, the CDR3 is TGTGCCAGCAGCGACGGGACTTATAACACTGAAGCTTTCTTT.

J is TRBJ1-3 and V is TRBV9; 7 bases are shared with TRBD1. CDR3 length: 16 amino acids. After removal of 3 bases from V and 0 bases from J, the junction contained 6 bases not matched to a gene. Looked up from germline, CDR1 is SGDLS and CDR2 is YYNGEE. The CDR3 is CASSGTGTASGNTIYF. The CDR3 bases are TGTGCCAGCAGCGGAACCGGGACAGCCTCTGGAAACACCATATATTTT.

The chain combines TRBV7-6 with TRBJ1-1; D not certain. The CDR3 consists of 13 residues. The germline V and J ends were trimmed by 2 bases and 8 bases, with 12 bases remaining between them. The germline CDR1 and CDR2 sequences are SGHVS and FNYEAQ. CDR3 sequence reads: CASSLKSGLEAFF. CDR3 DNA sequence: TGTGCCAGCAGCTTAAAATCTGGCCTGGAAGCTTTCTTT. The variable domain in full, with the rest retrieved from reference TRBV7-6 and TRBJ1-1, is GAGVSQSPRYKVTKRGQDVALRCDPISGHVSLYWYRQALGQGPEFLTYFNYEAQQDKSGLPNDRFSAERPEGSISTLTIQRTEQRDSAMYRCASSLKSGLEAFFGQGTRLTVV.

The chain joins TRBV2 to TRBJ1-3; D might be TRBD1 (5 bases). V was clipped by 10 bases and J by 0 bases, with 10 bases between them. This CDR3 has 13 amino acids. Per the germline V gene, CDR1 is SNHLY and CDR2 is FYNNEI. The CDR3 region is CANQGGSGNTIYF. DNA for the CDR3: TGTGCCAACCAGGGAGGCTCTGGAAACACCATATATTTT.

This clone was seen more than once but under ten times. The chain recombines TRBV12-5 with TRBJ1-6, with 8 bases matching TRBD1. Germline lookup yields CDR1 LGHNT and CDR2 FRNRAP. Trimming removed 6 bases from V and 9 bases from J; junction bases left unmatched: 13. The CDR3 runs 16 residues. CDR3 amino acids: CASGLLAGTGGSPLHF. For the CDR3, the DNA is TGTGCTAGTGGCTTGCTGGCCGGGACAGGTGGTTCACCCCTCCACTTT. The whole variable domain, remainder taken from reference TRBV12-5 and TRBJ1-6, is DARVTQTPRHKVTEMGQEVTMRCQPILGHNTVFWYRQTMMQGLELLAYFRNRAPLDDSGMPKDRFSAEMPDATLATLKIQPSEPRDSAVYFCASGLLAGTGGSPLHFGNGTRLTVT.

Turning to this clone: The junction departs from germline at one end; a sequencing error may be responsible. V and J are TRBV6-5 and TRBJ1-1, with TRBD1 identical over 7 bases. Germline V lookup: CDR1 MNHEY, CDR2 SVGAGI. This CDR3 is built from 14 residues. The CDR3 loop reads CASTGEGVATEAFF. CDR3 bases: TGTGCTAGCACAGGGGAGGGGGTCGCCACTGAAGCTTTCTTT.

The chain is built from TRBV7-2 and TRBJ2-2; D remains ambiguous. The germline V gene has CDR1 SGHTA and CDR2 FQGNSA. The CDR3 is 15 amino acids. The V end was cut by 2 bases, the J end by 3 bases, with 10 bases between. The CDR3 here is CASSLSQVDTGELFF. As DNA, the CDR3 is TGTGCCAGCAGCTTATCGCAGGTCGACACCGGGGAGCTGTTTTTT.

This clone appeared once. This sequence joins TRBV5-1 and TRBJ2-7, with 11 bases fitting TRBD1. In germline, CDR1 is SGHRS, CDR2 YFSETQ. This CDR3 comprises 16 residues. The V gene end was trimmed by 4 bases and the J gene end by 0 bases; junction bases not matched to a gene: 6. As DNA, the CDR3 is TGCGCCAGCAGCCTAGGGGACAGGGGGAGCTCCTACGAGCAGTACTTC. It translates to CASSLGDRGSSYEQYF.

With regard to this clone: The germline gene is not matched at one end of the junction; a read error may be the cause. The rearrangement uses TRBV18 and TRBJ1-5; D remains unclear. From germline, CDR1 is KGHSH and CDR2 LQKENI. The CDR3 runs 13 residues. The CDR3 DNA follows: TGTGCCAGTTCACCGGGGAGGTACCAGCCCCAGCATTTT. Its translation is CASSPGRYQPQHF.

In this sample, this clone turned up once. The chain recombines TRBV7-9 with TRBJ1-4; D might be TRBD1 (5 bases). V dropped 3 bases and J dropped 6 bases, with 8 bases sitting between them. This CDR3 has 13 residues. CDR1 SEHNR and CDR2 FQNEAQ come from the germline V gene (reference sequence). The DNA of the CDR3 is TGTGCCAGCAGCTTGGTACAGGATGAAAAACTGTTTTTT. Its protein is CASSLVQDEKLFF.

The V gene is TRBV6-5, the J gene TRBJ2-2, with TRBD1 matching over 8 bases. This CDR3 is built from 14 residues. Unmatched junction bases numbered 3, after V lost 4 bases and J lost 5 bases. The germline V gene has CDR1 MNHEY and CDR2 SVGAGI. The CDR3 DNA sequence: TGTGCCAGCAGTTTGGACAGGGAAACCGGGGAGCTGTTTTTT. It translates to CASSLDRETGELFF.

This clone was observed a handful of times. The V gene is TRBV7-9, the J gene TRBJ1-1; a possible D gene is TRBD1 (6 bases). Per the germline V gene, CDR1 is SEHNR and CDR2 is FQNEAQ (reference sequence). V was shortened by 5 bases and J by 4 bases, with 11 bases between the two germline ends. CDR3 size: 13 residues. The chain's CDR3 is CASSHTTGTEAFF. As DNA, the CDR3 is TGTGCCAGCAGCCATACGACAGGCACTGAAGCTTTCTTT.

As DNA, the CDR3 is TGCGCCAGCAGGCCCCTGAGCTCCTATAATTCACCCCTCCACTTT. Translation: CASRPLSSYNSPLHF. The V call is TRBV5-1, the J call TRBJ1-6; D is unresolved. Trimming removed 5 bases at V and 0 bases at J, with 9 bases between. Germline CDR1 SGHRS, CDR2 YFSETQ. This CDR3 contains 15 residues.

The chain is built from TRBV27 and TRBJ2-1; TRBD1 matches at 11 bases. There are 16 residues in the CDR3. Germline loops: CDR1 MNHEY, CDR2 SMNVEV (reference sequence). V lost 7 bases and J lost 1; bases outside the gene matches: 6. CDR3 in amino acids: CASIGQGAESYNEQFF. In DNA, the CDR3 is TGTGCCAGCATCGGACAGGGGGCTGAATCCTACAATGAGCAGTTCTTC.

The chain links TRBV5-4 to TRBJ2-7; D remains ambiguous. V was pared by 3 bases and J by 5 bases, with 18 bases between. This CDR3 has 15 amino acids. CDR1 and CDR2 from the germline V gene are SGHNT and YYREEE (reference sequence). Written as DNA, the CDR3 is TGTGCCAGCAGCTCGCAGAACAGTGGTTTTGACGAGCAGTACTTC. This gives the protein CASSSQNSGFDEQYF.

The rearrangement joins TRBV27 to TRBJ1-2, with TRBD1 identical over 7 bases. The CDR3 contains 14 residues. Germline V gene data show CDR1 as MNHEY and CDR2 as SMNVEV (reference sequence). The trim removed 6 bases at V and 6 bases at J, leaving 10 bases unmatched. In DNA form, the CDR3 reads TGTGCCAGCAGCCCCCAGGGGGAGGCGGATGGCTACACCTTC. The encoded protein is CASSPQGEADGYTF.

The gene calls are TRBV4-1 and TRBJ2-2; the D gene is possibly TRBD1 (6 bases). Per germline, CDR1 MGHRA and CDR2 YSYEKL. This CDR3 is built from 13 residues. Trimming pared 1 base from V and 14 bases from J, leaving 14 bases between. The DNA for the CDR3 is TGCGCCAGCAGCCAAGTACAGGGCCCCGGCCTGTTTTTT. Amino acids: CASSQVQGPGLFF.